This T cell receptor beta chain came from a study of blood T cell repertoires in COVID-19. Background on the study: Samples came from the United States, Italy and Spain, spanning acute and convalescent COVID-19.

Germline V lookup: CDR1 MNHEY, CDR2 SVGAGI. The CDR3 is 14 amino acids. Trimming took off 2 bases at V and 5 bases at J, with 13 bases between the two ends. This table comes from immunoSEQ multiplex PCR, and its TCRdb copy is limited to in-frame clones, with some not included. The sample lists 100,000 to 110,000 clones; around four fifths were seen once. Specimen: peripheral blood. V gene TRBV6-5 combines with J gene TRBJ2-7, with D possibly being TRBD1 (6 bases). The receptor was isolated from a man aged 50-59 years with active or convalescent COVID-19. The CDR3 DNA follows: TGTGCCAGCAGTTACCAAGGGACACCCCACGAGCAGTACTTC. It is translated as CASSYQGTPHEQYF.